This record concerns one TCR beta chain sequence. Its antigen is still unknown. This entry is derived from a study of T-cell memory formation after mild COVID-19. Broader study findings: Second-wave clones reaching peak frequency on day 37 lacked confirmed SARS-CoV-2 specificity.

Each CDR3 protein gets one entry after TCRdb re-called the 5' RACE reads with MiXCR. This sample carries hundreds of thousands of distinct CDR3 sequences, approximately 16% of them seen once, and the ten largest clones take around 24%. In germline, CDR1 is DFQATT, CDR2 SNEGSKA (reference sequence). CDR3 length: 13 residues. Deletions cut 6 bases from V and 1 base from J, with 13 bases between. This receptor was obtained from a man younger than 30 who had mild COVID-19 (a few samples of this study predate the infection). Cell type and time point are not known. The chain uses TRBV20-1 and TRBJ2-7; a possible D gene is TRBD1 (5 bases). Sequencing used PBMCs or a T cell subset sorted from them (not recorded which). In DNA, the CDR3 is TGCAGTGCGAATAACGACAGATCCTACGAGCAGTACTTC. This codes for CSANNDRSYEQYF.